This T cell receptor beta chain was found in a study of molecular identifiers for immune sequencing clone quantification. The bulk TCR libraries were made with methods described before and with listed TCR primers. MiXCR was run by TCRdb on the PCR reads, yielding one entry per CDR3 protein. The repertoire holds approximately 550,000 distinct CDR3 sequences, around 21% seen once, with 0.7% to 0.95% in the top ten. Remarks on this clonotype: Its antigen is not known.

Sorting was used to obtain naive CD8 T cells (CD8+CD4-CCR7+CD45RA+). Study-level points and caveats: Molecules of identical TCR sharing a barcode could underestimate highly expanded clone sizes. Detecting spiked Jurkat TCR RNA from one cell among roughly 900,000 naive cells was reportedly possible.

V lost 5 bases to trimming and J lost 4 bases; unmatched junction nucleotides: 14. Germline V gene sequence: CDR1 SGHVS, CDR2 FQNEAQ. This CDR3 has 18 amino acids. The source is a human donor in good health. Some libraries in this study had Jurkat cell RNA spiked in. Material for sequencing was naive CD8+ T cells from blood, with Jurkat cell RNA spiked in. Indicated subset: FACS-sorted CD8+CD4-CCR7+CD45RA+ naive T cells. The chain has TRBV7-8 and TRBJ2-1, with 10 bases identical to TRBD1. The CDR3 bases are TGTGCCAGCAGCCAACCCGACAGGGGGCTCCTTCGGTACAATGAGCAGTTCTTC. Protein sequence: CASSQPDRGLLRYNEQFF.